Shown below are 15 T cell receptor beta chains from a single sample sequenced in a study of T cells expressing NK-cell markers. TCRdb reprocessed the 5' RACE reads and keeps a single row for each CDR3 protein, giving no DNA. The table lists about 550,000 distinct CDR3 sequences. The sample consisted of blood T cells: a sorted CD56 or NKG2C T cell subset, CD4+ or CD8+ T cells, or bulk PBMC T cells (not recorded which). The source is a man between 18 and 29 years old in good health.

This chain connects TRBV5-5 to TRBJ2-3. The CDR3 consists of 15 residues. Germline loops: CDR1 SGHKS, CDR2 YYEKEE (reference sequence). The CDR3: CASSFTALRTDTQYF.

This rearrangement joins TRBV10-3 to TRBJ2-3; no DNA is available, so the TRBD2 call from TCRdb remains unchecked. The CDR3 has 12 amino acids. Looked up from germline, CDR1 is ENHRY and CDR2 is SYGVKD. CDR3 amino acids: CAIAGMADTQYF.

This chain joins TRBV5-1 and TRBJ2-3. Germline lookup yields CDR1 SGHRS and CDR2 YFSETQ. The CDR3 length is 14 residues. The CDR3 sequence: CASSLDYGRDTQYF.

The chain joins TRBV6-1 to TRBJ2-7; the D call from TCRdb, TRBD2, cannot be confirmed without DNA. The CDR3 runs to 16 residues. Germline CDR1 MNHNS, CDR2 SASEGT. The CDR3 protein is CASSPRTSGNYYEQYF.

The rearrangement links TRBV9 to TRBJ1-6. The CDR3 runs to 14 residues. Germline-derived CDR1 and CDR2 are SGDLS and YYNGEE. CDR3 residues: CASSVEWSTSPLHF. The entire variable domain, with the rest obtained from reference TRBV9 and TRBJ1-6, is as follows: DSGVTQTPKHLITATGQRVTLRCSPRSGDLSVYWYQQSLDQGLQFLIQYYNGEERAKGNILERFSAQQFPDLHSELNLSSLELGDSALYFCASSVEWSTSPLHFGNGTRLTVT.

The V gene is TRBV6-5, the J gene TRBJ2-7; TCRdb calls TRBD2, which cannot be checked without DNA. The CDR3 loop spans 19 amino acids. CDR1 MNHEY and CDR2 SVGAGI come from the germline V gene. CDR3: CASSYSREGLAVSSYEQYF.

V is TRBV15 and J is TRBJ2-1; TCRdb returns TRBD1, unconfirmable since there is no DNA. The V gene's germline CDR1 is LNHNV and CDR2 YYDKDF (reference sequence). The CDR3 has 15 amino acids. CDR3 protein: CATSRGQGGNNEQFF.

The chain has TRBV10-3 and TRBJ2-3; TCRdb gives TRBD2 as the D gene, but with no DNA this cannot be confirmed. CDR1 is ENHRY and CDR2 is SYGVKD in the germline V gene. The CDR3 has 14 residues. The CDR3 is CAISVLAGADTQYF.

V and J are TRBV24-1 and TRBJ2-1; without DNA, the TCRdb call of TRBD1 cannot be checked. The germline gives CDR1 KGHDR, CDR2 SFDVKD. The CDR3 runs 19 residues. CDR3 sequence reads: CATSDSELRAGHTYNEQFF.

This chain connects TRBV24-1 to TRBJ2-3. From germline, CDR1 is KGHDR and CDR2 SFDVKD. The CDR3 length is 14 residues. The CDR3 reads CATSDFWDTDTQYF.

The chain has TRBV4-2 and TRBJ2-3; checking the TCRdb D call of TRBD2 is not possible without DNA. Germline assignment: CDR1 LGHNA and CDR2 YNFKEQ. CDR3 size: 15 residues. CDR3 amino acids: CASSQDTSGTDTQYF.

The V and J genes are TRBV6-1 and TRBJ2-5; the D call from TCRdb, TRBD1, cannot be confirmed without DNA. Germline assignment: CDR1 MNHNS and CDR2 SASEGT. The CDR3 sequence is 15 residues long. Here the CDR3 reads CASSEAGVQGLTQYF.

The chain couples TRBV30 to TRBJ1-5. CDR1 and CDR2 from the germline V gene are GTSNPN and SVGIG (reference sequence). The CDR3 totals 14 residues. CDR3 protein: CAWSVPGSNQPQHF.

This chain uses TRBV7-8 with TRBJ2-1. CDR1 is SGHVS and CDR2 is FQNEAQ in the germline V gene. The CDR3 covers 15 residues. The chain's CDR3 is CASSLSYYSNNEQFF.

The rearrangement uses TRBV4-1 and TRBJ2-3; there is no DNA to check the TCRdb D call of TRBD1. Germline V gene lookup returns CDR1 MGHRA and CDR2 YSYEKL. The CDR3 extends over 17 amino acids. The CDR3 sequence: CASSKSGATFSTDTQYF.